This T cell receptor (beta chain) was captured in a study of T cells after yellow fever vaccination. Whole-study findings and limits: A faster peak, day 5 versus 15, was reached by the weaker secondary response.

The table lists this clonotype with many counts. Its antigen is as yet unknown. Per the germline V gene, CDR1 is MDHEN and CDR2 is SYDVKM. The ends were cut back, 4 bases at V and 2 bases at J, with 24 bases in the middle. There are 18 residues in the CDR3. Each CDR3 protein gets one entry after TCRdb re-called the 5' RACE reads with MiXCR. The table includes fewer than 400,000 distinct CDR3 sequences, around 6.5% detected once. The receptor comes from a man aged 25-45 years who received the YFV17D yellow fever vaccine. This sequence joins TRBV28 and TRBJ2-7, with a weak D call TRBD2 (5 bases). The material sequenced was PBMCs, taken 5 days after the yellow fever booster vaccination. CDR3 protein: CASSSLRESGSVAYEQYF. DNA of the CDR3: TGTGCCAGCAGTTCTTTGAGGGAATCAGGAAGCGTCGCCTACGAGCAGTACTTC.